A single sample gave rise to the 18 T cell receptor beta chains below, sequenced in a study of T-cell memory formation after mild COVID-19. TCRdb called the 5' RACE reads again in MiXCR, with one record for every CDR3 protein. The sample lists 30,000 to 35,000 distinct CDR3 sequences, 7% to 9.5% seen once, with approximately 28% in the top ten. The sequenced sample consisted of PBMCs or a T cell subset sorted from them (not recorded which). The receptors come from a man aged 18 to 29 who had mild COVID-19 (a few samples of this study predate the infection). Cell type and time point are not known.

The gene calls are TRBV4-2 and TRBJ2-7; TRBD2 matches at 10 bases. CDR1 LGHNA and CDR2 YNFKEQ come from the germline V gene. After removal of 1 base from V and 3 bases from J, the junction contained 3 bases not matched to a gene. The CDR3 is 15 amino acids. CDR3 region: CASSQGSSGGYEQYF. The CDR3 region has the DNA TGTGCCAGCAGCCAAGGCTCTAGCGGGGGCTACGAGCAGTACTTC.

The sample holds many counts of this clonotype. This CDR3 reads CASSKLPAGYSNQPQHF. The CDR3 DNA reads TGTGCCAGCAGCAAACTGCCAGCCGGATATAGCAATCAGCCCCAGCATTTT. The rearrangement uses TRBV21-1 and TRBJ1-5. TRBV21-1 is a listed pseudogene. The CDR3 length is 17 residues.

This clonotype has a count of ten or more. The chain employs TRBV7-2 and TRBJ1-2; D remains ambiguous. Trimming removed 3 bases from V and 6 bases from J, with 17 bases in between. CDR1 SGHTA and CDR2 FQGNSA come from the germline V gene. The CDR3 extends over 15 amino acids. This CDR3 is CASSFYLSDGDGYTF. The CDR3 coding sequence is TGTGCCAGCAGCTTTTATTTGTCGGACGGCGATGGCTACACCTTC.

This clonotype came up many times. V usage is TRBV7-2 and J usage is TRBJ1-4; D is possibly TRBD1 (5 bases). The V end lost 7 bases, the J end lost 7 bases, and 13 bases lay between the germline ends. This CDR3 spans 13 amino acids. The germline gives CDR1 SGHTA, CDR2 FQGNSA. The CDR3 bases are TGTGCCAGCACGCCAGGGTTCGGTGAAAAACTGTTTTTT. Translated: CASTPGFGEKLFF. Combining the CDR3 with reference TRBV7-2 and TRBJ1-4 gives the whole variable domain GAGVSQSPSNKVTEKGKDVELRCDPISGHTALYWYRQSLGQGLEFLIYFQGNSAPDKSGLPSDRFSAERTGGSVSTLTIQRTQQEDSAVYLCASTPGFGEKLFFGSGTQLSVL.

V is TRBV7-3 and J is TRBJ1-5; D uncertain. Germline V gene sequence: CDR1 SGHTA, CDR2 FQGTGA. The CDR3 is 12 amino acids. Trimming removed 2 bases at V and 5 bases at J, with 4 bases between. The CDR3 coding sequence is TGTGCCAGCAGCTTAGCCTATCAGCCCCAGCATTTT. It is translated as CASSLAYQPQHF.

About this clonotype: This may come from a read error, since a much larger clone is one base off. This sequence joins TRBV28 and TRBJ2-1; tentative D call: TRBD2 (5 bases). The germline V and J ends were trimmed by 8 bases and 7 bases, with 21 bases remaining between them. This CDR3 is built from 15 residues. In germline, CDR1 is MDHEN, CDR2 SYDVKM. The CDR3 sequence is CASVGKGERWNEQFF. The CDR3 region has the DNA TGTGCCAGCGTCGGGAAGGGAGAGAGGTGGAATGAGCAGTTCTTC.

This clonotype was picked up many times. V is TRBV29-1 and J is TRBJ1-2; TRBD1 is a possible D gene (5 bases). Trimming took off 7 bases at V and 7 bases at J, with 31 bases between the two ends. This CDR3 is 17 amino acids long. Germline lookup yields CDR1 SQVTM and CDR2 ANQGSEA. The CDR3 nucleotides read TGCAGCGCACAGGCCGTGTTGAGGAACAGGAAAGGAGTTGGCTACACCTTC. It translates to CSAQAVLRNRKGVGYTF.

This clonotype was picked up many times. V usage is TRBV20-1 and J usage is TRBJ2-1; no clear D. The CDR3 loop spans 11 amino acids. The V and J ends lost 5 bases and 8 bases respectively, with 10 bases between them. From germline, CDR1 is DFQATT and CDR2 SNEGSKA (reference sequence). CDR3 coding DNA: TGCAGTGCTTCCCCTGGATATGAGCAGTTCTTC. Translation gives CSASPGYEQFF.

V usage is TRBV5-1 and J usage is TRBJ2-7; D unresolved. CDR1 and CDR2 from the germline V gene are SGHRS and YFSETQ. The CDR3 extends over 14 amino acids. V dropped 0 bases and J dropped 0 bases, with 7 bases sitting between them. The CDR3, as DNA: TGCGCCAGCAGCTTGGTTGGGCACTCCTACGAGCAGTACTTC. Its protein product is CASSLVGHSYEQYF.

Many counts were recorded for this clonotype. The V call is TRBV2, the J call TRBJ1-2; D ambiguous. This CDR3 region has 12 residues. Trimming removed 0 bases from V and 4 bases from J, with 3 bases in between. Germline-derived CDR1 and CDR2 are SNHLY and FYNNEI. CDR3 in amino acids: CASSEAAYGYTF. The CDR3 coding sequence is TGTGCCAGCAGTGAAGCAGCCTATGGCTACACCTTC.

V and J are TRBV10-1 and TRBJ2-7; 7 nucleotides line up with TRBD1. Trimming at V came to 11 bases and at J to 3 bases, leaving 7 bases not matched to a gene. Germline V gives CDR1 WNHNN, CDR2 SYGVQD (reference sequence). The CDR3 sequence is 12 residues long. The CDR3 nucleotides are TGCGCCCCTTGGACAGGCTTCTACGAGCAGTACGTC. Amino acid sequence: CAPWTGFYEQYV.

V and J are TRBV5-1 and TRBJ2-7; 7 nucleotides match TRBD2. Germline V gene sequence: CDR1 SGHRS, CDR2 YFSETQ. The CDR3 sequence is 14 residues long. Trimming at V came to 2 bases and at J to 4 bases, leaving 6 bases not matched to a gene. The CDR3 DNA follows: TGCGCCAGCAGCTTCCTGGGAGGGGATTACGAGCAGTACGTC. Translated, it gives CASSFLGGDYEQYV.

In this sample, this clonotype turned up many times. The rearrangement links TRBV11-2 to TRBJ2-6; D gene unclear. CDR1 and CDR2 (germline): SGHAT, FQNNGV. V shed 2 bases and J shed 0 bases, with 11 bases lying between them. The CDR3 loop spans 17 amino acids. The chain's CDR3 is CASSLIRSGSGANVLTF. The CDR3 DNA sequence: TGTGCCAGCAGCTTAATCAGGTCAGGCTCTGGGGCCAACGTCCTGACTTTC.

This clonotype was seen ten or more times. The chain has TRBV7-2 and TRBJ2-5; TRBD1 aligns across 10 bases. The CDR3 sequence is 14 residues long. Looked up from germline, CDR1 is SGHTA and CDR2 is FQGNSA. With 5 bases clipped from V and 2 bases from J, the junction kept 2 bases outside the gene matches. The CDR3 reads CASSRQGAQETQYF. The CDR3 coding sequence is TGTGCCAGCAGCCGACAGGGGGCTCAAGAGACCCAGTACTTC.

There are a few counts of this clonotype. The V call is TRBV5-1, the J call TRBJ1-5, with 8 bases lining up with TRBD1. The V gene's germline CDR1 is SGHRS and CDR2 YFSETQ. This CDR3 comprises 15 residues. Trimming removed 4 bases from V and 3 bases from J; junction bases left unmatched: 6. The CDR3 sequence: CASSVGTGYNQPQHF. The CDR3 coding sequence is TGCGCCAGCAGCGTCGGGACAGGCTACAATCAGCCCCAGCATTTT.

This clonotype was detected many times. The rearrangement joins TRBV4-3 to TRBJ2-7, with D perhaps TRBD1 or TRBD2 (5 bases each). CDR3 length equals 14 residues. CDR1 and CDR2 (germline): LGHNA, YSLEER. The V end was cut by 1 base, the J end by 6 bases, with 13 bases between. The CDR3 region has the DNA TGCGCCAGCAGCCAAGCCACCCAGGGACGCGAGCAGTACTTC. It codes for CASSQATQGREQYF.

This clonotype has at least ten counts. The genes are TRBV4-2 and TRBJ2-3; 11 bases align to TRBD2. CDR3 length: 16 amino acids. V lost 4 bases, J lost 3 bases, and 6 bases stayed unmatched. Germline V gives CDR1 LGHNA, CDR2 YNFKEQ. This CDR3 is CASSPTSGGGTDTQYF. Written as DNA, the CDR3 is TGTGCCAGCAGCCCCACTAGCGGGGGAGGGACAGATACGCAGTATTTT.

This clonotype was recorded at least ten times. The chain joins TRBV9 to TRBJ2-1; a possible D gene is TRBD1 (5 bases). Trimming took off 5 bases at V and 4 bases at J, with 16 bases between the two ends. The V gene's germline CDR1 is SGDLS and CDR2 YYNGEE. This CDR3 has 15 amino acids. The CDR3 here is CASRGVGAEYNEQFF. The CDR3 coding sequence is TGTGCCAGCAGGGGTGTAGGGGCGGAATACAATGAGCAGTTCTTC.